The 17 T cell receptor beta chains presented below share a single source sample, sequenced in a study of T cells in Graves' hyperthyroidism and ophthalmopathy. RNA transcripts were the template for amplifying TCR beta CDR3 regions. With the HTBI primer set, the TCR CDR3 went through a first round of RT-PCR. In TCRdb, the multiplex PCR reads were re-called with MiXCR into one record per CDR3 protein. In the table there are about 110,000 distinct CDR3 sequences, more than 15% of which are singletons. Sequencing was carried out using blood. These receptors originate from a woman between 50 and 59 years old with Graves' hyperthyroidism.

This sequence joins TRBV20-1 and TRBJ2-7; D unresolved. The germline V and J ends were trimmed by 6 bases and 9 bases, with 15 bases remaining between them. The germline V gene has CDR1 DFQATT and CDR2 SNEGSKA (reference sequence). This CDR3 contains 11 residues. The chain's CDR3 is CSARSIGGQYF. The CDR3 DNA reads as TGCAGTGCCCGGTCCATTGGCGGGCAGTACTTC.

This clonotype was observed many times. CDR3 sequence (DNA): TGCAGCGTTGGCGGCGGCGCGGGACTCCTACGCGATGAGCAGTTCTTC. This translates into CSVGGGAGLLRDEQFF. V usage is TRBV29-1 and J usage is TRBJ2-1; D possibly corresponds to TRBD2 (6 bases). This CDR3 region has 16 residues. In germline, CDR1 is SQVTM, CDR2 ANQGSEA. Between the trimmed V and J ends, which lost 4 bases and 8 bases, there was a span of 24 bases.

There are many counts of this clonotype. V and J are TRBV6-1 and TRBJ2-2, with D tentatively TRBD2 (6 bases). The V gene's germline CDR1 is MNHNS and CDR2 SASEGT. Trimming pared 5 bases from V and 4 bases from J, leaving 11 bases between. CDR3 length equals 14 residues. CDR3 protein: CASSFEEGTGELFF. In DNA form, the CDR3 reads TGTGCCAGCAGTTTTGAGGAGGGCACCGGGGAGCTGTTTTTT.

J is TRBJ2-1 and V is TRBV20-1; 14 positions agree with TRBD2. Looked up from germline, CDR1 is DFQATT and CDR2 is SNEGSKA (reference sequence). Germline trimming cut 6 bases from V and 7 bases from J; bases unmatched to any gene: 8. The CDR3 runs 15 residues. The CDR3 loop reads CSALSGTSGGNEQFF. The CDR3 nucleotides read TGCAGTGCCTTATCCGGGACTAGCGGGGGAAATGAGCAGTTCTTC.

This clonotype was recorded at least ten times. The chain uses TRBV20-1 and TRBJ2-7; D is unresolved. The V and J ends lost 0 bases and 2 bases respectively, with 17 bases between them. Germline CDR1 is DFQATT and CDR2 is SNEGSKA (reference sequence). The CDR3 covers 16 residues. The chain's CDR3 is CSARDPSGSGPYEQYV. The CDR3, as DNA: TGCAGTGCTAGAGATCCATCAGGTTCGGGCCCCTACGAGCAGTACGTC.

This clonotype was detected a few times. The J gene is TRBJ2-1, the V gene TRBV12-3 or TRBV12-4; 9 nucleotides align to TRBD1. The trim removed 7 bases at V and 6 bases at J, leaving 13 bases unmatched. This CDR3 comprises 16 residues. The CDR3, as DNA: TGTGCCAGCACCAGTCCCGGGACAGGGATTCGCAATGAGCAGTTCTTC. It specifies CASTSPGTGIRNEQFF.

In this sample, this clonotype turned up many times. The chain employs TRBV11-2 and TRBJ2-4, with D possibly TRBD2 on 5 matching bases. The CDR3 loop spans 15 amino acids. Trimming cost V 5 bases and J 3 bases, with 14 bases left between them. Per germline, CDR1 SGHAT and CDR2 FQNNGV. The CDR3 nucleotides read TGTGCCAGCAGCCTGGGTGTCCGGGACAAAAACATTCAGTACTTC. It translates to CASSLGVRDKNIQYF.

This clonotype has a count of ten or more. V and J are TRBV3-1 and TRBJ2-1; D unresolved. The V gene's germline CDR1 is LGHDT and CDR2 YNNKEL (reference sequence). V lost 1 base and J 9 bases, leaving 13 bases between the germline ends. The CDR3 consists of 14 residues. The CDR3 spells CASSQGRRKGEQFF. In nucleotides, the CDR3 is TGTGCCAGCAGCCAAGGACGCCGAAAGGGTGAGCAGTTCTTC.

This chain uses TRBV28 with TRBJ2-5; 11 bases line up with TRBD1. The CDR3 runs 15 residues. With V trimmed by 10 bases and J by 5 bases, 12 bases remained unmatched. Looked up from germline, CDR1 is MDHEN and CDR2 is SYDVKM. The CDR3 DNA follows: TGTGCCACCCTCGCCCGGGGACAGGGGGTTGAGACCCAGTACTTC. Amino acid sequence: CATLARGQGVETQYF.

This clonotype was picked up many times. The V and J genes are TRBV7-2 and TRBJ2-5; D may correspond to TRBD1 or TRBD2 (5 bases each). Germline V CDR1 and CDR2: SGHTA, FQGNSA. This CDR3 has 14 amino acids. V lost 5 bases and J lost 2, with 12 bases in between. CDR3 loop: CASSRDPAQETQYF. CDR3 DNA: TGTGCCAGCAGCAGGGACCCAGCTCAAGAGACCCAGTACTTC. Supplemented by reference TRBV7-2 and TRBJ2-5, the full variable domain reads GAGVSQSPSNKVTEKGKDVELRCDPISGHTALYWYRQSLGQGLEFLIYFQGNSAPDKSGLPSDRFSAERTGGSVSTLTIQRTQQEDSAVYLCASSRDPAQETQYFGPGTRLLVL.

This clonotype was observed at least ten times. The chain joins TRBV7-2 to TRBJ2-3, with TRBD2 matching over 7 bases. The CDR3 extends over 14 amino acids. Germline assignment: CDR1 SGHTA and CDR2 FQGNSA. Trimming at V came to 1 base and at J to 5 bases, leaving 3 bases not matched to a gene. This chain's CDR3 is CASSLVASGDTQYF. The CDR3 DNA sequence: TGTGCCAGCAGCTTAGTAGCTAGCGGAGATACGCAGTATTTT.

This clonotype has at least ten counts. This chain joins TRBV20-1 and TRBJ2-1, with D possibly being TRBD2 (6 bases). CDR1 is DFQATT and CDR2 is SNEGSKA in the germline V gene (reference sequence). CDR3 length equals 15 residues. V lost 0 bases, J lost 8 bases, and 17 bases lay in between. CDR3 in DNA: TGCAGTGCTAGAGATGACGGGACTGGGATATATGAGCAGTTCTTC. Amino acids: CSARDDGTGIYEQFF.

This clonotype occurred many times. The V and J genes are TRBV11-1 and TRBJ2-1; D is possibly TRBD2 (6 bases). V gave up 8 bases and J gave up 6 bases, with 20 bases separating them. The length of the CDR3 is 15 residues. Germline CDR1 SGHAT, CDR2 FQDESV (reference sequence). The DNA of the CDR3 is TGTGCCAGCGGGGAAGAGGGACTGATTATCAATGAGCAGTTCTTC. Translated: CASGEEGLIINEQFF.

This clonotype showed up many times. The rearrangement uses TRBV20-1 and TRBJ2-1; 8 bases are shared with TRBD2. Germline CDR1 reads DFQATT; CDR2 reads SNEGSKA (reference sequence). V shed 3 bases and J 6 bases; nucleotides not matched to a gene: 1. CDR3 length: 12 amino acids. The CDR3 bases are TGCAGTGCTAGCGGGAGGGCCAATGAGCAGTTCTTC. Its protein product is CSASGRANEQFF.

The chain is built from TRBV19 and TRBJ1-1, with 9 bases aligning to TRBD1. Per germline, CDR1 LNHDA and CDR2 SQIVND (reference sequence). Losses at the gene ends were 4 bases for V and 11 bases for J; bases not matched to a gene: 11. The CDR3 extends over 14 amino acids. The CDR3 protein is CASSTKGKGTGAFF. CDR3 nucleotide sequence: TGTGCCAGTAGTACCAAAGGAAAAGGGACAGGGGCTTTCTTT. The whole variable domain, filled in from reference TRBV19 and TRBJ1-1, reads DGGITQSPKYLFRKEGQNVTLSCEQNLNHDAMYWYRQDPGQGLRLIYYSQIVNDFQKGDIAEGYSVSREKKESFPLTVTSAQKNPTAFYLCASSTKGKGTGAFFGQGTRLTVV.

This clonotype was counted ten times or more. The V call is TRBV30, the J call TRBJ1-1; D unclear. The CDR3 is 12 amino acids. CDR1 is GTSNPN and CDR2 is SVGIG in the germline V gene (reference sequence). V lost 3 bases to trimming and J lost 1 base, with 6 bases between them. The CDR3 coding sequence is TGTGCCTGGAGCCCAGGGAACACTGAAGCTTTCTTT. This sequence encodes CAWSPGNTEAFF.

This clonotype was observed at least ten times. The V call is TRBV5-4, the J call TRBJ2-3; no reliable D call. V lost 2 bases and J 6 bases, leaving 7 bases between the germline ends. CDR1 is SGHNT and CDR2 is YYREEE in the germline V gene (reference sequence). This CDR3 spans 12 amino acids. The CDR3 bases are TGTGCCAGCAGCTTTCTAGGGGATACGCAGTATTTT. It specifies CASSFLGDTQYF.